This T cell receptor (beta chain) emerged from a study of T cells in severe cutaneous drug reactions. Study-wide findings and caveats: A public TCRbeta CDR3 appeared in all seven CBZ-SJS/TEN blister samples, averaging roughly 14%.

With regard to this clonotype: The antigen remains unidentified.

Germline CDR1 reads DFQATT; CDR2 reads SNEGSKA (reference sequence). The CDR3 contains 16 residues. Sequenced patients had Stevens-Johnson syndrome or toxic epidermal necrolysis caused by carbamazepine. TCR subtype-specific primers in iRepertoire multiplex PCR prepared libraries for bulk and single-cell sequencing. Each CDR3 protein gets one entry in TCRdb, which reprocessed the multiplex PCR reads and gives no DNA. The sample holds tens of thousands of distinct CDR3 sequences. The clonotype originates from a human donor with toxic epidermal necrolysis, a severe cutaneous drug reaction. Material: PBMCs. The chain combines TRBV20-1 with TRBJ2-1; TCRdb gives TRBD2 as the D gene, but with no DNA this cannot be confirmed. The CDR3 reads CSAEEEWTRANNEQFF.